This T cell receptor beta chain stems from a study of CD8 T cells in ankylosing spondylitis. With respect to this clonotype: Its antigen is as yet unknown.

Quantitative 5'-RACE was performed with molecular barcodes, and it yielded the TCR beta libraries. TCRdb called the 5' RACE reads again in MiXCR, with one record for every CDR3 protein. Among some 120,000 distinct CDR3 sequences listed, approximately 14% were seen once. General study results and limits: Reactive arthritis synovial fluid and blood previously showed some of these motif variants.

V gave up 0 bases and J gave up 0 bases, with 30 bases separating them. The germline CDR1 and CDR2 sequences are WSHSY and SAAADI. This CDR3 is 22 amino acids long. This chain links TRBV10-2 with TRBJ2-7; weak D call: TRBD1 (7 bases). The sequence was obtained from a female donor with ankylosing spondylitis or in good health (not recorded which). Material: blood, either unsorted or a sorted T cell fraction (not recorded which). The CDR3 DNA sequence: TGCGCCAGCAGTGAGTCGGTGAAGGGGGCCCTTACTAGCCGTTCGAGCTCCTACGAGCAGTACTTC. It codes for CASSESVKGALTSRSSSYEQYF.